The 14 T cell receptor beta chains below come from one sample, sequenced in a study of Tregs in tolerant kidney transplant recipients (dated by TCRdb to about 2019). The sample's time point, from its label and the paper: blood sample drawn before combined kidney and bone marrow transplant. Library preparation employed the immunoSEQ multiplex PCR assay. TCRdb holds this immuneACCESS table with in-frame rearrangements only. Some clones are missing; in checked studies, unresolved V genes explain under half, and the rest has no known cause. Within this sample are fewer than 100,000 clones, with under 95% of them counted one time only. The top ten hold roughly 0.35% of the sample. Specimen: Tregs from blood, collected before the transplant. Source of these receptors: a human donor who received a combined kidney and bone marrow transplant.

This sequence joins TRBV28 and TRBJ2-1; no clear D. This CDR3 is built from 15 residues. V dropped 4 bases and J dropped 2 bases, with 12 bases sitting between them. Germline CDR1 and CDR2: MDHEN and SYDVKM. CDR3 DNA sequence: TGTGCCAGCAGTTCCCGGGCTAGGGCCTACAATGAGCAGTTCTTC. It yields the protein CASSSRARAYNEQFF.

This clone was seen just once. The chain recombines TRBV2 with TRBJ1-5; D ambiguous. Trimming took off 8 bases at V and 1 base at J, with 3 bases between the two ends. This CDR3 is 11 amino acids long. Germline assignment: CDR1 SNHLY and CDR2 FYNNEI. CDR3 sequence: CASGSNQPQHF. In nucleotides, the CDR3 is TGTGCCAGCGGCAGCAATCAGCCCCAGCATTTT. Variable domain in full (rest from reference TRBV2 and TRBJ1-5): EPEVTQTPSHQVTQMGQEVILRCVPISNHLYFYWYRQILGQKVEFLVSFYNNEISEKSEIFDDQFSVERPDGSNFTLKIRSTKLEDSAMYFCASGSNQPQHFGDGTRLSIL.

The chain couples TRBV28 to TRBJ2-5, with D uncertain. CDR3 length: 11 amino acids. Looked up from germline, CDR1 is MDHEN and CDR2 is SYDVKM. V was cut by 5 bases and J by 1 base, with 2 bases left in between. The DNA of the CDR3 is TGTGCCAGCAGTACCCAAGAGACCCAGTACTTC. This encodes CASSTQETQYF.

This clone is a singleton in its sample. CDR3 sequence reads: CASSLTSGRYNEQFF. CDR3 in DNA: TGTGCCAGCAGCCTAACTAGCGGACGTTACAATGAGCAGTTCTTC. The chain carries TRBV5-4 and TRBJ2-1; 8 bases line up with TRBD2. CDR3 size: 15 residues. Germline loops: CDR1 SGHNT, CDR2 YYREEE (reference sequence). The V gene end was trimmed by 4 bases and the J gene end by 4 bases; junction bases not matched to a gene: 7.

V is TRBV5-1 and J is TRBJ2-7; 12 bases are a match to TRBD2. The length of the CDR3 is 15 residues. The trim removed 3 bases at V and 7 bases at J, leaving 8 bases unmatched. CDR1 is SGHRS, CDR2 YFSETQ, per germline. The CDR3 loop is CASSWEASGRGEQYF. The CDR3 DNA follows: TGCGCCAGCAGCTGGGAGGCTAGCGGGAGGGGGGAGCAGTACTTC.

The chain links TRBV28 to TRBJ2-3, with 8 bases aligning to TRBD2. The ends lost 5 bases at V and 4 bases at J; junction bases unmatched: 8. CDR3 length: 15 amino acids. Germline values: CDR1 MDHEN, CDR2 SYDVKM. CDR3 sequence: CASSPGGVWADTQYF. The CDR3, as DNA: TGTGCCAGCAGTCCCGGGGGGGTCTGGGCAGATACGCAGTATTTT.

The CDR3: CASSFTDGNTEAFF. DNA for the CDR3: TGTGCCAGCAGTTTTACGGATGGGAACACTGAAGCTTTCTTT. The rearrangement joins TRBV6-6 to TRBJ1-1; D is unresolved. CDR1 is MNHNY, CDR2 SVGAGI, per germline (reference sequence). The V end lost 4 bases, the J end lost 1 base, and 10 bases lay between the germline ends. This CDR3 has 14 residues.

This chain connects TRBV7-3 to TRBJ2-2; no firm D call. V was trimmed by 3 bases and J by 3 bases, leaving 14 bases between them. The CDR3 is 16 residues long. Germline CDR1 and CDR2: SGHTA and FQGTGA. For the CDR3, the DNA is TGTGCCAGCAGCTTGCAATCGGACGCGTACACCGGGGAGCTGTTTTTT. Translation: CASSLQSDAYTGELFF.

The V and J genes are TRBV11-2 and TRBJ1-2; no reliable D call. Trimming shortened V by 5 bases and J by 4 bases, and 14 bases separated the two germline ends. The CDR3 covers 14 residues. Germline-derived CDR1 and CDR2 are SGHAT and FQNNGV. The CDR3 DNA follows: TGTGCCAGCAGCCCAGGAACAAGCTCCTATGGCTACACCTTC. The encoded protein is CASSPGTSSYGYTF. Using reference TRBV11-2 and TRBJ1-2 for the parts outside the CDR3, the full variable domain is EAGVAQSPRYKIIEKRQSVAFWCNPISGHATLYWYQQILGQGPKLLIQFQNNGVVDDSQLPKDRFSAERLKGVDSTLKIQPAKLEDSAVYLCASSPGTSSYGYTFGSGTRLTVV.

V usage is TRBV7-2 and J usage is TRBJ2-7; D gene unclear. Trimming stripped 3 bases from V and 0 bases from J, with 9 bases between. Per germline, CDR1 SGHTA and CDR2 FQGNSA. The CDR3 covers 14 residues. CDR3 region: CASSFNGGSYEQYF. CDR3 in DNA: TGTGCCAGCAGCTTTAACGGCGGCTCCTACGAGCAGTACTTC.

The gene calls are TRBV28 and TRBJ1-5; TRBD1 is a possible D gene (5 bases). The germline V gene encodes CDR1 MDHEN and CDR2 SYDVKM. The germline V and J ends were trimmed by 3 bases and 7 bases, with 13 bases remaining between them. CDR3 length: 14 amino acids. DNA for the CDR3: TGTGCCAGCAGTTTGTGGGGGGTGGGACAGCCCCAGCATTTT. It yields the protein CASSLWGVGQPQHF.

V and J are TRBV9 and TRBJ2-2; a possible D gene is TRBD1 (6 bases). Looked up from germline, CDR1 is SGDLS and CDR2 is YYNGEE. V shed 4 bases and J shed 3 bases, with 13 bases lying between them. The CDR3 is 15 amino acids. The CDR3 spells CASSLGTHDTGELFF. The CDR3 region has the DNA TGTGCCAGCAGCCTCGGGACACACGACACCGGGGAGCTGTTTTTT.

This chain connects TRBV27 to TRBJ2-7; D is unclear. This CDR3 is built from 13 residues. Germline values: CDR1 MNHEY, CDR2 SMNVEV (reference sequence). Trimming stripped 5 bases from V and 6 bases from J, with 14 bases between. DNA of the CDR3: TGTGCCAGCAGTACACCCCGTGGGGTCGAGCAGTACTTC. This translates into CASSTPRGVEQYF.

V and J are TRBV6-1 and TRBJ2-7, with 9 positions matching TRBD2. CDR3 size: 15 residues. The V gene end was trimmed by 1 base and the J gene end by 4 bases; junction bases not matched to a gene: 5. Germline lookup yields CDR1 MNHNS and CDR2 SASEGT. CDR3 coding DNA: TGTGCCAGCAGTGAAGGGGCTAGCGGGAAGTACGAGCAGTACTTC. It codes for CASSEGASGKYEQYF.